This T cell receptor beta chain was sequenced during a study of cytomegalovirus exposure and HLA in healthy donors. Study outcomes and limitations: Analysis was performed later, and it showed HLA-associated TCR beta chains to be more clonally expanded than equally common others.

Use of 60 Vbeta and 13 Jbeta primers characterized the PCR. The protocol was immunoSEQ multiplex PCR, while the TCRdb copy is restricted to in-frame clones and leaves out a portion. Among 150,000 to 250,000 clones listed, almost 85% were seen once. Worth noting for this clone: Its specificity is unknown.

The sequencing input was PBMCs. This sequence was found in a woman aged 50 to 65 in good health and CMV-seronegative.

This CDR3 reads CASSLLGGTDEQYF. The CDR3 DNA sequence: TGCGCCAGCAGCCTCCTGGGGGGAACCGACGAGCAGTACTTC. The rearrangement uses TRBV4-1 and TRBJ2-7; tentative D call: TRBD2 (6 bases). From germline, CDR1 is MGHRA and CDR2 YSYEKL. The ends were cut back, 4 bases at V and 5 bases at J, with 15 bases in the middle. The CDR3 has 14 amino acids.